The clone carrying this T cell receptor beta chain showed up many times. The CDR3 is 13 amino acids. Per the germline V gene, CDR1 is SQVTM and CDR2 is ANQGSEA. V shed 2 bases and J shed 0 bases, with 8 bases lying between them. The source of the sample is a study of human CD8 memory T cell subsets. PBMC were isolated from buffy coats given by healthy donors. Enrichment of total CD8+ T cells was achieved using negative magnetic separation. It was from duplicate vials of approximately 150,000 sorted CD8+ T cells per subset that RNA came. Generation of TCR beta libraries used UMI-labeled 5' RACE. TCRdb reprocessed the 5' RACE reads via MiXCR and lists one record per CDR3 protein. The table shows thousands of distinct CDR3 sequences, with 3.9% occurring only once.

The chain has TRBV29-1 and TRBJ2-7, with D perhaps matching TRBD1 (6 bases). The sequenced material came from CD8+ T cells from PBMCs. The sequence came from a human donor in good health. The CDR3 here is CSVERDNSYEQYF. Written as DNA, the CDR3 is TGCAGCGTTGAAAGGGACAACTCCTACGAGCAGTACTTC.